The rows below give T cell receptor beta chains drawn from one sample of a study of blood T cell repertoires in COVID-19. Only in-frame clones appear in the TCRdb table, and some are missing; sequencing was by immunoSEQ multiplex PCR. Among about 210,000 clones listed, less than 85% were seen once. Sequences were obtained from peripheral blood. The source is a woman older than 75 with COVID-19, enrolled during active disease. Each CDR3 is given with its conserved first and last residue. Each record gives: J gene, V gene, CDR3 protein.

J gene: TRBJ2-7; V gene: TRBV6-5; CDR3 protein: CASSYGAGGVGEQYF
J gene: TRBJ1-4; V gene: TRBV19; CDR3 protein: CASSITGEREKLFF
J gene: TRBJ2-7; V gene: TRBV6-5; CDR3 protein: CASSSDSTYEQYF
J gene: TRBJ2-7; V gene: TRBV7-8; CDR3 protein: CASSLDRAYEQYF
J gene: TRBJ2-3; V gene: TRBV5-1; CDR3 protein: CASSSGTGSADTQYF
J gene: TRBJ1-5; V gene: TRBV28; CDR3 protein: CASSKTGGIKPQHF
J gene: TRBJ2-3; V gene: TRBV7-3; CDR3 protein: CASTWGGLRGTDTQYF
J gene: TRBJ2-7; V gene: TRBV7-9; CDR3 protein: CASSLQGYEQYF
J gene: TRBJ2-7; V gene: TRBV5-1; CDR3 protein: CASSLEVDRGTYEQYF
J gene: TRBJ2-7; V gene: TRBV6-1; CDR3 protein: CASSELGGGASEQYF
J gene: TRBJ1-2; V gene: TRBV2; CDR3 protein: CASSRTRVGYGYTF
J gene: TRBJ1-2; V gene: TRBV23-1; CDR3 protein: CASSTRTGTNYGYTF
J gene: TRBJ2-4; V gene: TRBV7-2; CDR3 protein: CASSPMRAKNIQYF
J gene: TRBJ2-5; V gene: TRBV11-2; CDR3 protein: CASSSTTGWQETQYF
J gene: TRBJ1-5; V gene: TRBV19; CDR3 protein: CASSTRAGFDGNQPQHF
J gene: TRBJ2-6; V gene: TRBV18; CDR3 protein: CASSSKGRHSGANVLTF
J gene: TRBJ1-2; V gene: TRBV24-1; CDR3 protein: CATSDGGFGGYTF
J gene: TRBJ2-5; V gene: TRBV6-5; CDR3 protein: CASRRETQYF
J gene: TRBJ2-2; V gene: TRBV6-6; CDR3 protein: CASTRQETYTGELFF
J gene: TRBJ1-5; V gene: TRBV2; CDR3 protein: CASSEATGGTPQHF
J gene: TRBJ1-5; V gene: TRBV28; CDR3 protein: CASRSGTANQPQHF
J gene: TRBJ2-5; V gene: TRBV9; CDR3 protein: CASSVVGLNSGEQYF
J gene: TRBJ2-7; V gene: TRBV7-2; CDR3 protein: CASRFRDRSSYEQYF
J gene: TRBJ2-5; V gene: TRBV5-1; CDR3 protein: CASSPGQGRGETQYF
J gene: TRBJ1-2; V gene: TRBV28; CDR3 protein: CASSPPGSKIYGYTF
J gene: TRBJ2-3; V gene: TRBV19; CDR3 protein: CASSPRLAGGTDTQYF
J gene: TRBJ1-4; V gene: TRBV5-1; CDR3 protein: CASSPLSRGGNEKLFF
J gene: TRBJ1-1; V gene: TRBV10-3; CDR3 protein: CAISETGGTEAFF
J gene: TRBJ2-7; V gene: TRBV6-5; CDR3 protein: CASRGTGSYEQYF
J gene: TRBJ2-1; V gene: TRBV10-3; CDR3 protein: CAISEPGLTSYNEQFF
J gene: TRBJ1-1; V gene: TRBV18; CDR3 protein: CASSYMNTEAFF
J gene: TRBJ2-1; V gene: TRBV5-1; CDR3 protein: CASSLGGGGQGNNEQFF
J gene: TRBJ2-5; V gene: TRBV6-4; CDR3 protein: CASGKTGVAETQYF
J gene: TRBJ1-5; V gene: TRBV6-6; CDR3 protein: CASSDKGVRQPQHF
J gene: TRBJ1-1; V gene: TRBV4-2; CDR3 protein: CASSQPSGQGAGGAFF
J gene: TRBJ2-1; V gene: TRBV11-2; CDR3 protein: CASSLGTGGDEQFF
J gene: TRBJ2-3; V gene: TRBV18; CDR3 protein: CASSPQDRRADTQYF
J gene: TRBJ2-1; V gene: TRBV29-1; CDR3 protein: CSVLGVQSSYNEQFF
J gene: TRBJ1-3; V gene: TRBV7-9; CDR3 protein: CASSTHDTFSGNTIYF
J gene: TRBJ1-3; V gene: TRBV2; CDR3 protein: CASRVDSSGNTIYF
J gene: TRBJ2-3; V gene: TRBV5-1; CDR3 protein: CASSPAGGSLTDTQYF
J gene: TRBJ1-3; V gene: TRBV5-4; CDR3 protein: CASSQTPSGNTIYF
J gene: TRBJ2-2; V gene: TRBV6-5; CDR3 protein: CATGRTGDDTGELFF
J gene: TRBJ2-5; V gene: TRBV2; CDR3 protein: CASEFRDRETQYF
J gene: TRBJ1-4; V gene: TRBV11-2; CDR3 protein: CASSLRDFNEKLFF
J gene: TRBJ1-3; V gene: TRBV3-1/TRBV3-2; CDR3 protein: CASSRFRDSSGNTIYF
J gene: TRBJ2-2; V gene: TRBV27; CDR3 protein: CASSYAGTRTGELFF